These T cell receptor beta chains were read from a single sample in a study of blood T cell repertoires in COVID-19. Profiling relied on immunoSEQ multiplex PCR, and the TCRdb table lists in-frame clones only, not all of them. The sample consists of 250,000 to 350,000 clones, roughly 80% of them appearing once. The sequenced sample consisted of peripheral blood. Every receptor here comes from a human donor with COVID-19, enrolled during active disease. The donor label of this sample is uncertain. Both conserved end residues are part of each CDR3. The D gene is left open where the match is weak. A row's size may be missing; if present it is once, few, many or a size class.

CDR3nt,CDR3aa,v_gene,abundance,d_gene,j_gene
TGTGCCAGCAGTCCAGGGGGACTGGCCTCCTACGAGCAGTACTTC,CASSPGGLASYEQYF,TRBV28,-,-,TRBJ2-7
TGTGCCAGCAGTGAGGGGGCCTCCTACGAGCAGTACTTC,CASSEGASYEQYF,TRBV2,-,-,TRBJ2-7
TGTGCCAGTAGTATCCCCGGGACAGGGTTTGGCTACACCTTC,CASSIPGTGFGYTF,TRBV19,once,TRBD1,TRBJ1-2
TGTGCCAGCAGTTACGCGGGAGGGCCCTACGAGCAGTACTTC,CASSYAGGPYEQYF,TRBV6-5,-,TRBD2,TRBJ2-7
TGTGCCAGCAGTTTTGGTGGGGCAGGGGGGAACACTGAAGCTTTCTTT,CASSFGGAGGNTEAFF,TRBV28,-,TRBD1,TRBJ1-1
TGTGCCAGCAGCCCGCCGAGGGGGAATACGCAGTATTTT,CASSPPRGNTQYF,TRBV7-9,-,-,TRBJ2-3
TGTGCCACCAGCAGAGGGGGACAGGGGACTAATGAAAAACTGTTTTTT,CATSRGGQGTNEKLFF,TRBV15,-,TRBD1,TRBJ1-4
TGTGCCAGCAGCTGGGGGGGTTTTACTGGGGCCAACGTCCTGACTTTC,CASSWGGFTGANVLTF,TRBV5-4,few,TRBD2,TRBJ2-6
TGTGCCAGCAGCCGGACTAGCGGTAACACCGGGGAGCTGTTTTTT,CASSRTSGNTGELFF,TRBV6-6,-,TRBD2,TRBJ2-2
TGCAGCGTTGACGGGACAGGAACCGGGGAGCTGTTTTTT,CSVDGTGTGELFF,TRBV29-1,-,TRBD1,TRBJ2-2
TGTGCCAGCTCACCAGCTAGCGGGAGATCGGTCGTTGAGCAGTTCTTC,CASSPASGRSVVEQFF,TRBV18,-,TRBD2,TRBJ2-1
TGTGCCAGCAGTTGGTCCACGCTCGGGGACACTGAAGCTTTCTTT,CASSWSTLGDTEAFF,TRBV27,-,-,TRBJ1-1
TGTGCCACCAGATGGGACTACTACTCCTACGAGCAGTACTTC,CATRWDYYSYEQYF,TRBV27,-,TRBD2,TRBJ2-7
TGTGCCAGCAGATCAGGACAGGAGGGGCAAGAGACCCAGTACTTC,CASRSGQEGQETQYF,TRBV7-9,-,-,TRBJ2-5
TGTGCCAGCAGTCCACGCCCCCGGGAGAGCGGCTACACCTTC,CASSPRPRESGYTF,TRBV28,-,-,TRBJ1-2
TGCGCCAGCAGCCAAGATCGCCGGGGGGCCTACGAGCAGTACTTC,CASSQDRRGAYEQYF,TRBV4-3,-,TRBD2,TRBJ2-7
TGCGCCAGCAGCTTGGGTGGGGCAGACTATGGCTACACCTTC,CASSLGGADYGYTF,TRBV5-1,-,-,TRBJ1-2
TGTGCCAGCAGCTTAGGGACTAGCGGGGCGGAGGAGCAGTTCTTC,CASSLGTSGAEEQFF,TRBV11-3,-,TRBD2,TRBJ2-1
TGTGCCAGCAGCGAACAGGGAAGTACCGGGGAGCTGTTTTTT,CASSEQGSTGELFF,TRBV9,few,-,TRBJ2-2
TGTGCCAGCAGCCAAGCCTTGGGGACTAGCGGGCGCACAGATACGCAGTATTTT,CASSQALGTSGRTDTQYF,TRBV3-1/TRBV3-2,-,TRBD2,TRBJ2-3
TGTGCCTGGAGTTCGGACAGGGGGCTTTCACCCCTCCACTTT,CAWSSDRGLSPLHF,TRBV30,-,TRBD1,TRBJ1-6
TGTGCCAGCAGCTTAAGGCCAGGGGGCTACAATGAGCAGTTCTTC,CASSLRPGGYNEQFF,TRBV7-2,-,TRBD1,TRBJ2-1
TGTGCCAGCAGCGTAGGTCCCGACAGCTCCTACGAGCAGTACTTC,CASSVGPDSSYEQYF,TRBV9,-,-,TRBJ2-7
TGCGCCAGCTACTCGGGACTAGCGTTATCTGTTGATACGCAGTATTTT,CASYSGLALSVDTQYF,TRBV5-1,-,TRBD2,TRBJ2-3
TGTGCCAGCAGCCGCCCGGGACAGGGGTCCTACGAGCAGTACTTC,CASSRPGQGSYEQYF,TRBV7-2,-,TRBD1,TRBJ2-7
TGTGCCAGTAGTTCATTGACTAGCGGGAGGGCCACAGATACGCAGTATTTT,CASSSLTSGRATDTQYF,TRBV19,few,TRBD2,TRBJ2-3
TGTGCCAGTAGTATAGTTCTAGCGGGAGATCACACAGATACGCAGTATTTT,CASSIVLAGDHTDTQYF,TRBV19,-,TRBD2,TRBJ2-3